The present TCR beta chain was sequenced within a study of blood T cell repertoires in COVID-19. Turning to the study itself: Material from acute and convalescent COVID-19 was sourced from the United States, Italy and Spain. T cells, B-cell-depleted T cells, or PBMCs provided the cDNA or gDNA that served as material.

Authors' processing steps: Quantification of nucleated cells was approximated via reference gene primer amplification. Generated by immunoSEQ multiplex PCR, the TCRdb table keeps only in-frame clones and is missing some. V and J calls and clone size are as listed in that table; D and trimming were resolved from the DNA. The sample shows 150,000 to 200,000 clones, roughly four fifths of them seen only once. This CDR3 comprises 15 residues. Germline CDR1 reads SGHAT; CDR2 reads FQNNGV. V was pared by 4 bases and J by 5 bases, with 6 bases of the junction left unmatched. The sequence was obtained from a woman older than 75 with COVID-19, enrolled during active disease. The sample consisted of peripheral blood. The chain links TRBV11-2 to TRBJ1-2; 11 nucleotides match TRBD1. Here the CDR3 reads CASSWDRGSGYGYTF. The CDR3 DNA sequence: TGTGCCAGCAGCTGGGACAGGGGGTCGGGATATGGCTACACCTTC. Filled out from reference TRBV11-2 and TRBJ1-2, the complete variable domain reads EAGVAQSPRYKIIEKRQSVAFWCNPISGHATLYWYQQILGQGPKLLIQFQNNGVVDDSQLPKDRFSAERLKGVDSTLKIQPAKLEDSAVYLCASSWDRGSGYGYTFGSGTRLTVV.